This T cell receptor beta chain was sequenced in a study of cytomegalovirus exposure and HLA in healthy donors. In the study overall: Inside one of the first data releases sat 85 million or so unique TCRs taken from HLA-typed donors.

PCR amplification relied on 60 Vbeta primers (plus 13 Jbeta primers). Sequencing used immunoSEQ multiplex PCR; TCRdb keeps in-frame clones, though not all of them. The data show some 150,000 clones, with roughly 84% seen just once and roughly 1.5% held by the top ten. The ends were cut back, 1 base at V and 0 bases at J, with 7 bases in the middle. Germline V gene lookup returns CDR1 SGHNT and CDR2 YYREEE (reference sequence). This CDR3 is built from 15 residues. The source of this sequence is a woman between 18 and 29 years old in good health and CMV-seronegative. Sequencing was carried out using PBMCs. V and J are TRBV5-4 and TRBJ1-4; maybe TRBD1 (5 bases). The DNA for the CDR3 is TGTGCCAGCAGCTTGACGGGGGCAACTAATGAAAAACTGTTTTTT. Translating it yields CASSLTGATNEKLFF.